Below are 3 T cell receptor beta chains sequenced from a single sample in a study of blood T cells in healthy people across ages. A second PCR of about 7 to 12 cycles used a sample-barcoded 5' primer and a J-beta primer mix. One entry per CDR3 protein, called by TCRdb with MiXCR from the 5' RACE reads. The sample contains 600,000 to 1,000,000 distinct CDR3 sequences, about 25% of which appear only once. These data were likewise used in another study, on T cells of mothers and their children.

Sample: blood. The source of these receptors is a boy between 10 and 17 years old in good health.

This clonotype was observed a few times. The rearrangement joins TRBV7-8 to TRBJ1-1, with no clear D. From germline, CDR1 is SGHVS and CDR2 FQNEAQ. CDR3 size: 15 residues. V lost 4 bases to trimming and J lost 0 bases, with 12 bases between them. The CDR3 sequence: CASSSETYMNTEAFF. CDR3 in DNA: TGTGCCAGCAGCTCGGAGACGTACATGAACACTGAAGCTTTCTTT. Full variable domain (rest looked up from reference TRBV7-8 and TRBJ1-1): GAGVSQSPRYKVAKRGQDVALRCDPISGHVSLFWYQQALGQGPEFLTYFQNEAQLDKSGLPSDRFFAERPEGSVSTLKIQRTQQEDSAVYLCASSSETYMNTEAFFGQGTRLTVV.

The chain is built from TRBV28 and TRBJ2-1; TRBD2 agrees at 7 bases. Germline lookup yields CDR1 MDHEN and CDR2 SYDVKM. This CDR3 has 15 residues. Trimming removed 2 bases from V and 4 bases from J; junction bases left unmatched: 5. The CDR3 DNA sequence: TGTGCCAGCAGTTTACAGCTAGCGGAATACAATGAGCAGTTCTTC. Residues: CASSLQLAEYNEQFF.

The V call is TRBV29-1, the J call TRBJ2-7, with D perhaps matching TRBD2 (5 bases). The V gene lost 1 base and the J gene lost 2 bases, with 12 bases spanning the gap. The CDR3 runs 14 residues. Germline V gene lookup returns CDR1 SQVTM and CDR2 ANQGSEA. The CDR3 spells CSVEVSSRAYEQYF. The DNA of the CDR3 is TGCAGCGTTGAAGTTTCTAGCCGAGCCTACGAGCAGTACTTC.